The 9 T cell receptor beta chains in this list originate from one sample, sequenced in a study of beta chain features in type 1 diabetes. All of the isolated RNA was reverse transcribed, so expressed TCRB transcripts were sequenced. Produced via immunoSEQ multiplex PCR; TCRdb's table is partial and in-frame only. This table holds some 370,000 clones, over 8.5% found once. For these receptors, no antigen is known. Study-wide findings and caveats: Among patients with Type 1 diabetes, TCRB CDR3s were moderately but significantly shorter in every one of the four CD4+ subsets.

Sequenced: central memory CD4+ T cells from blood. The source is a man aged 30-40 years with type 1 diabetes.

This sequence joins TRBV27 and TRBJ2-1; TRBD2 matches at 11 bases. J was trimmed by 9 bases and V by 5 bases; bases with no gene match: 6. This CDR3 contains 14 residues. Per germline, CDR1 MNHEY and CDR2 SMNVEV (reference sequence). DNA for the CDR3: TGTGCCAGCAGTGAACTAGCGGGAGAAGCTGAGCAGTTCTTC. It yields the protein CASSELAGEAEQFF.

V usage is TRBV7-2 and J usage is TRBJ2-5, with TRBD2 as a possible D gene (6 bases). The CDR3 spans 15 residues. V was cut by 5 bases and J by 5 bases, with 18 bases left in between. Looked up from germline, CDR1 is SGHTA and CDR2 is FQGNSA. The DNA for the CDR3 is TGTGCCAGCAGCCCGGGGCATGGCCGGGGGGAGACCCAGTACTTC. Its translation is CASSPGHGRGETQYF.

Concerning this clone itself: This is likely a read error, given that the CDR3 carries no conserved phenylalanine or tryptophan at its end. V is TRBV5-1 and J is TRBJ1-1, with D unclear. The CDR3 contains 13 residues. Germline V gene sequence: CDR1 SGHRS, CDR2 YFSETQ. V was cut by 4 bases and J by 4 bases, with 11 bases left in between. CDR3 coding DNA: TGCGCCAGCAGCCTTCTCATTAGCACTGAAGCTTTCCTT. Its protein product is CASSLLISTEAFL.

This clone was counted only a few times. This rearrangement joins TRBV7-9 to TRBJ1-5; possibly TRBD1 for D (6 bases). Germline CDR1 SEHNR, CDR2 FQNEAQ (reference sequence). With 2 bases removed from V and 3 bases from J, the gap between germline ends came to 8 bases. The CDR3 extends over 14 amino acids. The chain's CDR3 is CASSLSGANQPQHF. The CDR3 bases are TGTGCCAGCAGCTTATCAGGGGCCAATCAGCCCCAGCATTTT.

This clone was recorded a few times. V usage is TRBV5-8 and J usage is TRBJ1-1; D remains ambiguous. CDR3 size: 10 residues. Germline loops: CDR1 SGHTS, CDR2 YDEGEE. The ends were cut back, 1 base at V and 10 bases at J, with 5 bases in the middle. CDR3 coding DNA: TGTGCCAGCAGCTTGTCGGGAGCTTTCTTT. Translating it yields CASSLSGAFF.

This clone was detected a few times. The rearrangement joins TRBV7-2 to TRBJ2-1, with TRBD2 matching 7 bases. V lost 0 bases, J lost 0 bases, and 2 bases stayed unmatched. The CDR3 is 16 amino acids. Germline CDR1 reads SGHTA; CDR2 reads FQGNSA. CDR3 DNA sequence: TGTGCCAGCAGCTTAGCGCGCGGGGGCTCCTACAATGAGCAGTTCTTC. Amino acid sequence: CASSLARGGSYNEQFF.

The chain links TRBV28 to TRBJ2-2, with D hard to call. Germline loops: CDR1 MDHEN, CDR2 SYDVKM. V gave up 3 bases and J gave up 8 bases, with 10 bases separating them. The CDR3 is 13 amino acids. The DNA of the CDR3 is TGTGCCAGCAGTTTTCTAAGGGCTGGGGAGCTGTTTTTT. Amino acid sequence: CASSFLRAGELFF.

The genes are TRBV7-2 and TRBJ1-5, with 8 bases matching TRBD1. Germline lookup yields CDR1 SGHTA and CDR2 FQGNSA. This CDR3 region has 15 residues. The J segment lost 5 bases and the V segment lost 1 base, leaving 4 bases of the junction unmatched. The CDR3 DNA follows: TGTGCCAGCAGCTTAGGACAGGGGACTTATCAGCCCCAGCATTTT. Translation: CASSLGQGTYQPQHF. Using reference TRBV7-2 and TRBJ1-5 for the parts outside the CDR3, the full variable domain is GAGVSQSPSNKVTEKGKDVELRCDPISGHTALYWYRQSLGQGLEFLIYFQGNSAPDKSGLPSDRFSAERTGGSVSTLTIQRTQQEDSAVYLCASSLGQGTYQPQHFGDGTRLSIL.

The CDR3 nucleotides are TGTGCCAGCAGCTCTCAGGGGGCGAACACTGAAGCTTTCTTT. Translation gives CASSSQGANTEAFF. V usage is TRBV7-9 and J usage is TRBJ1-1; 8 bases fit TRBD1. The CDR3 loop spans 14 amino acids. The J segment lost 1 base and the V segment lost 4 bases, leaving 2 bases of the junction unmatched. Per germline, CDR1 SEHNR and CDR2 FQNEAQ (reference sequence).